These 22 T cell receptor beta chains share one sample of origin, sequenced in a study of regulatory T cells in long-lasting Graves disease. Time point specified: newly diagnosed GD, antithyroid drugs for less than 3 months. From PBMCs, RNA was extracted and then used to make the TCR library. Through Arm-PCR of CDR3 regions and iRepertoire HTBI primers, TCR beta libraries were built. Each CDR3 protein gets one entry after TCRdb re-called the multiplex PCR reads with MiXCR. Of around 450,000 distinct CDR3 sequences listed, 15% to 20% are singletons. Another study also made use of these data, one on T cells in Graves' hyperthyroidism and ophthalmopathy.

The sequencing here drew on peripheral blood mononuclear cells (PBMCs), taken at new diagnosis, from a patient treated with antithyroid drugs. The receptors here all came from a man aged 40-50 years with Graves disease.

This clonotype was counted at least ten times. V usage is TRBV2 and J usage is TRBJ2-3; D remains unclear. The V end was cut by 6 bases, the J end by 6 bases, with 10 bases between. In germline, CDR1 is SNHLY, CDR2 FYNNEI. This CDR3 contains 12 residues. The CDR3 DNA is TGTGCCAGCAGACCCGCCGGGGATACGCAGTATTTT. This gives the protein CASRPAGDTQYF.

This clonotype showed up many times. The chain joins TRBV6-2 or TRBV6-3 to TRBJ2-1, with 7 bases that match TRBD2. CDR1 MNHEY and CDR2 SVGEGT come from the germline V gene. This CDR3 comprises 15 residues. Trimming took 5 bases from V and 4 from J; bases not matched to a gene: 8. The CDR3 region has the DNA TGTGCCAGCAGTACGTACGGGAGGACATACAATGAGCAGTTCTTC. It specifies CASSTYGRTYNEQFF.

With regard to this clonotype: Sequence at one end of the junction differs from germline and may be a read error. The chain recombines TRBV12-3 or TRBV12-4 with TRBJ2-1; 11 bases fit TRBD2. The CDR3 covers 14 residues. CDR3 in amino acids: CASSRLAGLNGQFF. CDR3 in DNA: TGTGCCAGCAGCCGACTAGCGGGATTGAATGGGCAGTTCTTC.

In its sample, this clonotype was seen once. The likely explanation is a read error, given a far larger clone one base away. The chain employs TRBV7-6 and TRBJ2-1; 9 nucleotides match TRBD2. Trimming removed 4 bases from V and 10 bases from J; junction bases left unmatched: 8. Germline CDR1 and CDR2: SGHVS and FNYEAQ. The CDR3 sequence is 14 residues long. The CDR3 reads CASSSVAGASEQFF. CDR3 bases: TGTGCCAGCAGCTCCGTAGCGGGAGCCTCCGAGCAGTTCTTC.

As for this clonotype: At one boundary the junction diverges from the germline segment, which might be a read error. This chain connects TRBV7-7 to TRBJ2-5; 12 bases match TRBD2. Germline values: CDR1 SSHAT, CDR2 FNYEAQ (reference sequence). The CDR3 totals 20 residues. As DNA, the CDR3 is TGTGCTAGCAGCCGTCGGGCTGGTCTAGCGGGAGGGCCCTTGGGAGAGACCCAGTACTTC. Translating it yields CASSRRAGLAGGPLGETQYF. The whole variable domain, remainder taken from reference TRBV7-7 and TRBJ2-5, is GAGVSQSPRYKVTKRGQDVTLRCDPISSHATLYWYQQALGQGPEFLTYFNYEAQPDKSGLPSDRFSAERPEGSISTLTIQRTEQRDSAMYRCASSRRAGLAGGPLGETQYFGPGTRLLVL.

As concerns this clonotype: This sequence may be a read error, since a much larger clone differs from it by one base. This rearrangement joins TRBV6-2 or TRBV6-3 to TRBJ2-2, with 13 nucleotides matching TRBD2. Germline V gives CDR1 MNHEY, CDR2 SVGEGT. The CDR3 length is 16 residues. The CDR3 sequence is CASRSLAGGPTGELLF. DNA for the CDR3: TGTGCCAGCAGGTCACTAGCGGGAGGGCCTACCGGGGAGCTGCTTTTT.

This clonotype showed up many times. The rearrangement links TRBV3-1 to TRBJ2-1, with 7 bases matching TRBD2. Germline V lookup: CDR1 LGHDT, CDR2 YNNKEL (reference sequence). This CDR3 contains 14 residues. V was pared by 4 bases and J by 5 bases, with 5 bases of the junction left unmatched. CDR3 protein: CASSRSGPNNEQFF. The CDR3 nucleotides are TGTGCCAGCAGCCGTAGCGGGCCAAACAATGAGCAGTTCTTC.

In this sample, this clonotype turned up many times. This chain connects TRBV20-1 to TRBJ2-3; D might be TRBD2 (5 bases). V gave up 6 bases and J gave up 2 bases, with 15 bases separating them. Germline CDR1 reads DFQATT; CDR2 reads SNEGSKA (reference sequence). The CDR3 totals 14 residues. CDR3 sequence reads: CSALGGPFTDTQYF. The CDR3 DNA follows: TGCAGTGCGCTTGGAGGCCCCTTCACAGATACGCAGTATTTT.

Many counts were recorded for this clonotype. The V call is TRBV15, the J call TRBJ1-4, with D unresolved. In germline, CDR1 is LNHNV, CDR2 YYDKDF (reference sequence). The CDR3 spans 13 residues. Trimming shortened V by 9 bases and J by 7 bases, and 15 bases separated the two germline ends. The CDR3 region is CATDIRGSEKLFF. The CDR3 coding sequence is TGTGCCACGGATATACGGGGAAGTGAAAAACTGTTTTTT.

The sample holds a few counts of this clonotype. This sequence joins TRBV11-2 and TRBJ2-7; possibly TRBD2 for D (5 bases). With 0 bases removed from V and 2 bases from J, the gap between germline ends came to 11 bases. This CDR3 contains 15 residues. CDR1 and CDR2 (germline): SGHAT, FQNNGV. CDR3 amino acids: CASSLDLIGTYEQYF. For the CDR3, the DNA is TGTGCCAGCAGCTTAGATCTTATCGGGACCTACGAGCAGTACTTC. Full variable domain (rest looked up from reference TRBV11-2 and TRBJ2-7): EAGVAQSPRYKIIEKRQSVAFWCNPISGHATLYWYQQILGQGPKLLIQFQNNGVVDDSQLPKDRFSAERLKGVDSTLKIQPAKLEDSAVYLCASSLDLIGTYEQYFGPGTRLTVT.

The genes are TRBV12-5 and TRBJ2-7, with a possible D match to TRBD2 (5 bases). V lost 0 bases, J lost 9 bases, and 18 bases lay in between. In germline, CDR1 is LGHNT, CDR2 FRNRAP. The CDR3 extends over 15 amino acids. CDR3 region: CASGLVLGQANAQYF. In DNA, the CDR3 is TGTGCTAGTGGTTTGGTACTAGGGCAGGCCAACGCGCAGTACTTC.

This clonotype was seen only a few times. This chain links TRBV2 with TRBJ1-1; the D gene is possibly TRBD1 (5 bases). The germline V and J ends were trimmed by 8 bases and 3 bases, with 22 bases remaining between them. Germline CDR1 is SNHLY and CDR2 is FYNNEI. The CDR3 consists of 16 residues. In nucleotides, the CDR3 is TGTGCCAGCCTACCCACCCTTGGCAGGGTGGACACTGAAGCTTTCTTT. This gives the protein CASLPTLGRVDTEAFF.

This clonotype was detected a few times. The gene calls are TRBV6-5 and TRBJ1-2, with 10 bases lining up with TRBD1. This CDR3 is 14 amino acids long. Germline V CDR1 and CDR2: MNHEY, SVGAGI. Losses at the gene ends were 4 bases for V and 7 bases for J; bases not matched to a gene: 6. CDR3 residues: CASSSLTGGSGYTF. As DNA, the CDR3 is TGTGCCAGCAGTTCCTTGACAGGGGGCTCTGGCTACACCTTC.

There are many counts of this clonotype. The chain links TRBV7-9 to TRBJ2-7; 8 nucleotides line up with TRBD2. The length of the CDR3 is 14 residues. CDR1 SEHNR and CDR2 FQNEAQ come from the germline V gene (reference sequence). V gave up 4 bases and J gave up 5 bases; unmatched junction bases: 7. The CDR3 loop is CASSSGTSGHEQYF. The DNA of the CDR3 is TGTGCCAGCAGCTCCGGGACTAGTGGCCACGAGCAGTACTTC.

The table lists this clonotype with many counts. The chain is built from TRBV15 and TRBJ2-3; no firm D call. CDR1 and CDR2 (germline): LNHNV, YYDKDF (reference sequence). V was clipped by 4 bases and J by 0 bases, with 8 bases between them. The CDR3 is 14 amino acids. The CDR3 here is CATSISSSTDTQYF. CDR3 in DNA: TGTGCCACCAGCATCTCGTCTAGCACAGATACGCAGTATTTT.

The chain combines TRBV12-3 or TRBV12-4 with TRBJ1-1; the D gene is possibly TRBD1 (5 bases). V lost 3 bases and J lost 7, with 15 bases in between. This CDR3 is 14 amino acids long. In DNA, the CDR3 is TGTGCCAGCAGTTTTCCCCAGGGCGGACGTGAAGCTTTCTTT. Translated: CASSFPQGGREAFF.

This clonotype was counted between two and nine times. In DNA, the CDR3 is TGTGCCAGCAGTTACCGGGGGACAGGGGGCGTAGATACGCAGTATTTT. Translating it yields CASSYRGTGGVDTQYF. The rearrangement uses TRBV6-2 or TRBV6-3 and TRBJ2-3; TRBD1 agrees at 12 bases. The V segment lost 2 bases and the J segment 5 bases; nucleotides outside the gene matches: 5. The CDR3 is 16 amino acids. CDR1 and CDR2 from the germline V gene are MNHEY and SVGEGT.

V gene TRBV12-3 or TRBV12-4 combines with J gene TRBJ2-7; 7 bases are a match to TRBD2. J was trimmed by 7 bases and V by 6 bases; bases with no gene match: 15. The CDR3 has 15 amino acids. The CDR3 nucleotides read TGTGCCAGCAGCGTAGAGGTGGGAGGGCCGGGAGAGCAGTACTTC. Translation: CASSVEVGGPGEQYF.

This clonotype was detected a few times. The chain combines TRBV14 with TRBJ2-1; a weak D match, TRBD2 (5 bases). The germline gives CDR1 SGHDN, CDR2 FVKESK. CDR3 length equals 14 residues. V was shortened by 0 bases and J by 9 bases, with 12 bases between the two germline ends. This chain's CDR3 is CASSQDPGVAEQFF. DNA for the CDR3: TGTGCCAGCAGCCAAGATCCCGGGGTGGCTGAGCAGTTCTTC.

Ten or more counts support this clonotype. This chain links TRBV11-2 with TRBJ1-6; D not certain. The germline V gene has CDR1 SGHAT and CDR2 FQNNGV. The CDR3 is made up of 15 amino acids. The V and J ends lost 2 bases and 8 bases respectively, with 13 bases between them. CDR3 sequence reads: CASSLNPGWDSPLHF. The DNA for the CDR3 is TGTGCCAGCAGCTTAAACCCAGGATGGGATTCACCCCTCCACTTT.

This clonotype came up a few times. The chain employs TRBV20-1 and TRBJ2-1; 7 nucleotides align to TRBD2. Germline V gives CDR1 DFQATT, CDR2 SNEGSKA (reference sequence). The CDR3 runs 14 residues. Germline trimming cut 3 bases from V and 3 bases from J; bases unmatched to any gene: 5. CDR3 sequence reads: CSASPTSLYNEQFF. The CDR3, as DNA: TGCAGTGCTAGCCCGACTAGCCTCTACAATGAGCAGTTCTTC.

This clonotype has a count of ten or more. The junction shows a germline mismatch at one end, possibly a read error. The rearrangement joins TRBV5-1 to TRBJ1-5, with D hard to call. Germline CDR1 reads SGHRS; CDR2 reads YFSETQ. The CDR3 length is 15 residues. CDR3 region: CASRLGTVSNQPQHF. The DNA of the CDR3 is TGCGCCAGCAGATTGGGTACAGTTAGCAATCAGCCCCAGCATTTT.